This entry describes one T cell receptor beta chain. Its antigen is not known. The entry originates in a study of cytomegalovirus exposure and HLA in healthy donors. Study-level findings and limits: Relative to equally common others, HLA-associated TCR beta chains showed greater clonal expansion in a later analysis. Researchers reportedly found TCR beta sequences accurately predicted most subjects' HLA-A and HLA-B alleles. Later on, a genetic analysis was performed. It linked a missense variant in DCLRE1C with V- and J-gene trimming of TCR beta.

V was pared by 3 bases and J by 4 bases, with 6 bases of the junction left unmatched. This CDR3 has 15 residues. From germline, CDR1 is MNHEY and CDR2 SMNVEV (reference sequence). PCR employed 60 Vbeta and 13 Jbeta primers. The protocol was immunoSEQ multiplex PCR, while the TCRdb copy is restricted to in-frame clones and leaves out a portion. Of about 180,000 clones listed, 77% are singletons. The chain has TRBV27 and TRBJ1-1; 9 bases are shared with TRBD1. The clonotype originates from a man between 18 and 29 years old in good health and CMV-seronegative. The sequencing input was PBMCs. Here the CDR3 DNA reads TGTGCCAGCAGTTTCCGGGACAGGGAAGGCACTGAAGCTTTCTTT. Its translation: CASSFRDREGTEAFF.